Sequencing of this T cell receptor (beta chain) was carried out in a study of blood T cell repertoires in COVID-19 (dated by TCRdb to 2019 to 2021). Study-wide context: Recovered participants in ImmuneRACE Cohort 3 were defined as having two consecutive negative NP/OP PCR tests, clearance from a healthcare professional, or resolution of symptoms. Nearly every sample came with metadata listing a de-identified subject ID, COVID-19 status, age in years and sex. The dataset comprised deeply sampled blood TCRbeta repertoires from subjects exposed to, actively infected with, or recovered from COVID-19. The repertoires were released in a freely available public database meant as a resource for research on the immune response to SARS-CoV-2. Where available, HLA class I and class II types were taken from metadata supplied by the sample provider and were not determined by assay-based typing. Samples covering the acute and convalescent phases of COVID-19 were provided by collaborators in the United States, Italy and Spain. The prospective study material was composed of cDNA or gDNA derived from T cells, B-cell-depleted T cells, or PBMCs. The samples were drawn from the first 160 participants of the ongoing ImmuneRACE study and from 950 to 1,500 subjects provided by 6 global collaborators. Results and caveats for the whole study, not just this receptor: Clinical and demographic metadata were provided uncurated, with the amount varying by source and participant.

Participants in the prospective study were aged roughly 18 to 100 years, lived in 20 to 25 United States geographic areas, and enrolled through a virtual design. In the prospective study, cohorts were assigned on the basis of participant-reported clinical history obtained from a screening survey and a study questionnaire. Mobile phlebotomists in the prospective study collected whole blood, serum and a nasopharyngeal or oropharyngeal swab from every participant. Over a roughly 2-month period, participants in the prospective study had the option of providing additional blood draws and questionnaires. Before DNA extraction, blood samples from the prospective study were shipped at room temperature or frozen. The trim is 3 bases for V and 3 bases for J, with a gap of 6 bases between the germline ends. The CDR3 sequence holds 12 residues, the cysteine and phenylalanine included. Only the CDR3 DNA is retained, 36 bases long and in frame from the first base. The germline V gene supplies CDR1 SGHDT and CDR2 YYEEEE.

TCRbeta CDR3 regions were amplified from genomic DNA using the immunoSEQ Assay, a bias-controlled multiplex PCR. Regarding the original processing steps: The number of nucleated cells in each sample was estimated by amplification of reference gene primers within the assay. To quantify the absolute abundance of each unique TCRbeta CDR3 rearrangement, sequence reads were collapsed and filtered. For each sample, productive Simpson clonality was calculated as the square root of Simpson's diversity index over productive rearrangements. TCRdb took this table from immuneACCESS and kept in-frame rearrangements with V and J called. Such tables lack part of the clones; where checked against another copy, unresolved V genes explain under half of the gap, and the rest is unexplained. The V and J calls and clone size come from that table; D and trimming were worked out from the DNA. Counted in this sample were about 170,000 clones; less than 80% of them appeared once. Roughly 19% of the sample goes to the ten largest clones.

For this clone: Its specific antigen is unknown. Qualities for individual bases were not recorded, and no much larger clone is one base off.

This receptor was taken from a woman in her 70s in a cohort exposed to, infected with or recovered from COVID-19 (not recorded which). The sequence joins TRBV5-6 to TRBJ1-1, with the D gene not confidently named. Material for sequencing was PBMCs or T cells enriched from blood (not recorded which). The CDR3 reads CASSWQDTEAFF. The nucleotide sequence reads as follows: TGTGCCAGCAGCTGGCAGGACACTGAAGCTTTCTTT.